The 23 T cell receptor beta chains below come from one sample, sequenced in a study of graft-versus-host responses after intestinal transplantation. Graft-derived tissue was subjected to processing to liberate intraepithelial and lamina propria lymphocytes. The table came from immunoSEQ multiplex PCR; TCRdb's copy has only in-frame clones and leaves some out. The table has 15,000 to 20,000 clones, about 80% seen once. Specimen: ileum tissue, collected about 80 weeks after intestinal transplantation. The source is a human patient who received an intestinal transplant, so some T cells may come from the graft donor.

This clone was seen a few times. V is TRBV7-9 and J is TRBJ1-5, with TRBD1 as a possible D gene (5 bases). The germline CDR1 and CDR2 sequences are SEHNR and FQNEAQ (reference sequence). This CDR3 has 15 amino acids. Trimming cost V 4 bases and J 0 bases, with 10 bases left between them. CDR3 DNA sequence: TGTGCCAGCAGCTACCTAGACAGTAGCAATCAGCCCCAGCATTTT. Protein product: CASSYLDSSNQPQHF.

This clone was found a few times. V is TRBV5-1 and J is TRBJ2-7; D is uncertain. The CDR3 is made up of 14 amino acids. Germline-derived CDR1 and CDR2 are SGHRS and YFSETQ. Trimming took off 3 bases at V and 5 bases at J, with 15 bases between the two ends. The chain's CDR3 is CASSSDPAFDEQYF. The DNA for the CDR3 is TGCGCCAGCAGCTCAGACCCGGCTTTCGACGAGCAGTACTTC.

V gene TRBV7-8 combines with J gene TRBJ2-7, with a tentative D call TRBD2 (6 bases). This CDR3 comprises 14 residues. The V end lost 1 base, the J end lost 9 bases, and 16 bases lay between the germline ends. Germline V gene data show CDR1 as SGHVS and CDR2 as FQNEAQ. The CDR3 loop reads CASSLESLAGRQYF. DNA of the CDR3: TGTGCCAGCAGCTTAGAGTCCCTGGCGGGGAGGCAGTACTTC. Looking up the rest from reference TRBV7-8 and TRBJ2-7 gives the full variable domain: GAGVSQSPRYKVAKRGQDVALRCDPISGHVSLFWYQQALGQGPEFLTYFQNEAQLDKSGLPSDRFFAERPEGSVSTLKIQRTQQEDSAVYLCASSLESLAGRQYFGPGTRLTVT.

The rearrangement joins TRBV18 to TRBJ1-1; no firm D call. The germline CDR1 and CDR2 sequences are KGHSH and LQKENI. V was pared by 2 bases and J by 8 bases, with 9 bases between. The CDR3 covers 12 residues. CDR3 loop: CASSPGPGEAFF. CDR3 nucleotides: TGTGCCAGCTCACCAGGTCCCGGGGAAGCTTTCTTT.

The CDR3 nucleotides are TGTGCCAGCAGAAGGGGGCACTTGGACAATGAGCAGTTCTTC. Translated: CASRRGHLDNEQFF. This chain connects TRBV6-5 to TRBJ2-1; the match to TRBD1 covers 7 bases. CDR1 and CDR2 (germline): MNHEY, SVGAGI. The trim removed 6 bases at V and 5 bases at J, leaving 7 bases unmatched. The CDR3 runs to 14 residues.

The chain employs TRBV5-1 and TRBJ1-1, with D possibly being TRBD1 (6 bases). The CDR3 totals 15 residues. V dropped 4 bases and J dropped 0 bases, with 13 bases sitting between them. CDR1 is SGHRS and CDR2 is YFSETQ in the germline V gene. CDR3 sequence (DNA): TGCGCCAGCAGCCTGCTGACAGGAGTGAACACTGAAGCTTTCTTT. It encodes CASSLLTGVNTEAFF.

The genes are TRBV30 and TRBJ2-5; 11 bases are shared with TRBD1. The CDR3 covers 14 residues. J was trimmed by 7 bases and V by 0 bases; bases with no gene match: 4. Germline loops: CDR1 GTSNPN, CDR2 SVGIG (reference sequence). The CDR3 is CAWSVKGTGGTQYF. Written as DNA, the CDR3 is TGTGCCTGGAGTGTAAAGGGGACAGGGGGGACCCAGTACTTC.

This clone was observed a handful of times. The rearrangement joins TRBV2 to TRBJ2-2; D remains ambiguous. V was cut by 6 bases and J by 0 bases, with 8 bases left in between. The CDR3 is 14 residues long. Germline lookup yields CDR1 SNHLY and CDR2 FYNNEI. The DNA of the CDR3 is TGTGCCAGCAGGCAGATTTCGAACACCGGGGAGCTGTTTTTT. It specifies CASRQISNTGELFF.

The rearrangement links TRBV7-3 to TRBJ2-7; D perhaps matches TRBD2 (7 bases). The germline gives CDR1 SGHTA, CDR2 FQGTGA. Between the trimmed V and J ends, which lost 7 bases and 2 bases, there was a span of 15 bases. The CDR3 has 14 amino acids. The CDR3 region has the DNA TGTGCCAGCACCACCGTAGGGGGGGCCTACGAGCAGTACTTC. This translates into CASTTVGGAYEQYF. The whole variable domain, remainder taken from reference TRBV7-3 and TRBJ2-7, is GAGVSQTPSNKVTEKGKYVELRCDPISGHTALYWYRQSLGQGPEFLIYFQGTGAADDSGLPNDRFFAVRPEGSVSTLKIQRTERGDSAVYLCASTTVGGAYEQYFGPGTRLTVT.

The V and J genes are TRBV4-1 and TRBJ1-2, with TRBD1 as a possible D gene (5 bases). V was shortened by 4 bases and J by 4 bases, with 16 bases between the two germline ends. Germline V gene data show CDR1 as MGHRA and CDR2 as YSYEKL. The CDR3 length is 15 residues. The CDR3, as DNA: TGCGCCAGCAGCCCCCAGACAGTTACCTCCTATGGCTACACCTTC. This gives the protein CASSPQTVTSYGYTF.

The chain is built from TRBV15 and TRBJ2-5; possible D gene TRBD2, 6 bases. CDR1 and CDR2 (germline): LNHNV, YYDKDF (reference sequence). The length of the CDR3 is 14 residues. Trimming pared 0 bases from V and 2 bases from J, leaving 7 bases between. The DNA for the CDR3 is TGTGCCACCAGCAGAGACGCGGGGCAAGAGACCCAGTACTTC. Its translation is CATSRDAGQETQYF.

J is TRBJ2-6 and V is TRBV6-1; tentative D call: TRBD2 (5 bases). V lost 8 bases and J lost 1, with 9 bases in between. The CDR3 runs to 14 residues. The V gene's germline CDR1 is MNHNS and CDR2 SASEGT. This CDR3 is CASSRTSGANVLTF. DNA of the CDR3: TGTGCCAGCTCTCGGACTTCTGGGGCCAACGTCCTGACTTTC.

This clone was observed a few times. The rearrangement joins TRBV5-4 to TRBJ2-1; D might be TRBD1 (5 bases). CDR1 is SGHNT, CDR2 YYREEE, per germline (reference sequence). Between the trimmed V and J ends, which lost 4 bases and 0 bases, there was a span of 8 bases. This CDR3 is 14 amino acids long. Here the CDR3 DNA reads TGTGCCAGCAGCGTCCAGGGCTCCTACAATGAGCAGTTCTTC. It codes for CASSVQGSYNEQFF.

The rearrangement uses TRBV20-1 and TRBJ2-2; D not certain. Germline V CDR1 and CDR2: DFQATT, SNEGSKA (reference sequence). CDR3 length: 11 residues. Trimming left V 4 bases short and J 4 bases short, with 4 bases between. CDR3 loop: CSAISTGELFF. The CDR3 DNA reads TGCAGTGCTATCAGCACCGGGGAGCTGTTTTTT.

The rearrangement uses TRBV6-6 and TRBJ2-7; TRBD2 might be the D (6 bases). Trimming took 5 bases from V and 2 from J, leaving 16 bases between them. The CDR3 is 15 residues long. In germline, CDR1 is MNHNY, CDR2 SVGAGI (reference sequence). The CDR3, as DNA: TGTGCCAGCAGTCCGCAGGTTGGAGGGCCCTACGAGCAGTACTTC. Translated, it gives CASSPQVGGPYEQYF.

This clone was picked up one time. The chain has TRBV11-2 and TRBJ2-1; D is uncertain. Trimming cost V 0 bases and J 3 bases, with 9 bases left between them. CDR3 length: 15 amino acids. CDR1 is SGHAT and CDR2 is FQNNGV in the germline V gene. CDR3 coding DNA: TGTGCCAGCAGCTTAGATGCAAGGCACTACAATGAGCAGTTCTTC. This translates into CASSLDARHYNEQFF. The full variable domain, rest sourced from reference TRBV11-2 and TRBJ2-1, is EAGVAQSPRYKIIEKRQSVAFWCNPISGHATLYWYQQILGQGPKLLIQFQNNGVVDDSQLPKDRFSAERLKGVDSTLKIQPAKLEDSAVYLCASSLDARHYNEQFFGPGTRLTVL.

The J gene is TRBJ2-5, the V gene TRBV6-5, with D unresolved. Judging by the DNA end, TRBJ2-7 fits better; the J call may be wrong. Germline CDR1 reads MNHEY; CDR2 reads SVGAGI. CDR3 length: 14 amino acids. CDR3 in DNA: TGTGCCAGCAGTTACTCATACAAGTCCTACGAGCAGTACTTC. Protein: CASSYSYKSYEQYF.

V and J are TRBV27 and TRBJ1-5; D gene uncertain. Between the trimmed V and J ends, which lost 5 bases and 4 bases, there was a span of 3 bases. The CDR3 is made up of 11 amino acids. Germline assignment: CDR1 MNHEY and CDR2 SMNVEV (reference sequence). The CDR3 reads CASSPNQPQHF. The CDR3 DNA reads as TGTGCCAGCAGTCCAAATCAGCCCCAGCATTTT.

Comments on this clone: Distinct nucleotide sequences in the sample also encode this CDR3. This rearrangement joins TRBV2 to TRBJ1-1, with D unresolved. The V gene lost 4 bases and the J gene lost 1 base, with 7 bases spanning the gap. Germline V gives CDR1 SNHLY, CDR2 FYNNEI. The CDR3 consists of 13 residues. CDR3 sequence reads: CASSVGQNTEAFF. The CDR3 DNA reads TGTGCCAGCAGTGTAGGGCAGAACACTGAAGCTTTCTTT.

The V call is TRBV6-1, the J call TRBJ1-1; D may be TRBD1 (6 bases). Germline V gene lookup returns CDR1 MNHNS and CDR2 SASEGT. V was trimmed by 4 bases and J by 5 bases, leaving 11 bases between them. The CDR3 contains 13 residues. CDR3 region: CASSVPGDTEAFF. The DNA of the CDR3 is TGTGCCAGCAGTGTTCCAGGGGATACTGAAGCTTTCTTT.

Written as DNA, the CDR3 is TGCGCCAGCAGCTTTGGGGACGAGCAGTACTTC. It specifies CASSFGDEQYF. The chain links TRBV5-1 to TRBJ2-7; no definite D call. Trimming pared 2 bases from V and 5 bases from J, leaving 5 bases between. The CDR3 is 11 amino acids. From germline, CDR1 is SGHRS and CDR2 YFSETQ.

This clone has a handful of counts. At one boundary the junction diverges from the germline segment, which might be a read error. V gene TRBV27 combines with J gene TRBJ2-1, with D perhaps given as TRBD1 or TRBD2 (6 bases each). The CDR3 is made up of 16 amino acids. Germline lookup yields CDR1 MNHEY and CDR2 SMNVEV (reference sequence). CDR3 coding DNA: TGTGCCAGCAGTAGACTAGGTAGGGGGGCCTATAATGAGCAGTTCTTC. Residues: CASSRLGRGAYNEQFF.

The V and J genes are TRBV4-1 and TRBJ1-2, with 8 bases matching TRBD1. Germline assignment: CDR1 MGHRA and CDR2 YSYEKL. The CDR3 runs to 15 residues. With 5 bases clipped from V and 6 bases from J, the junction kept 11 bases outside the gene matches. The CDR3 reads CASSSETGEWDGYTF. The CDR3 DNA follows: TGCGCCAGCAGCAGCGAGACAGGGGAATGGGATGGCTACACCTTC.